This T cell receptor (beta chain) was profiled in a study of regulatory T cells in long-lasting Graves disease (dated by TCRdb to the early 2020s). Background for the entire study: Patients with newly diagnosed Graves' disease had been on antithyroid drugs for under 3 months. Persistent Graves' disease patients were compared with newly diagnosed Graves' disease patients by peripheral blood TCR sequencing and RNA sequencing. The study took place in China and was registered as a clinical trial. TCR sequencing covered 13 persistent and around 20 newly diagnosed Graves' disease patients, around 33 samples in total.

The table lists this clonotype with a few counts. The antigen this receptor binds is unknown. No much larger clone exists at a distance of one base, and base qualities are not known. The receptor library was made with multiplex PCR. Sequenced using an Illumina HiSeq 4000. To build TCR beta libraries, CDR3 regions were amplified by Arm-PCR using iRepertoire HTBI primers. Gel purification was performed on PCR products prior to sequencing. The study's own analysis went as follows. Gene usage analysis of CDR3 amino acid clonotypes relied on the roughly 67 TRBV and around 14 TRBJ segments identified across samples. COPE and FqMerger were used to merge filtered high-quality paired reads into contigs. BLAST was used to align contigs to IMGT TRBV, TRBD and TRBJ reference genes, with CDR3 defined following IMGT. Any clonotype with a frequency above 0.1% was classified as a highly expanded clone. Shannon entropy served as the measure of repertoire diversity, while the Gini coefficient captured V-J evenness. Public clonotypes were defined as clonotypes shared by more than one individual. Through fastp at Q25 and MiXCR, TCRdb rebuilt clones from the public reads, retaining in-frame beta chains. Merged by CDR3 protein, the rows form single entries marked with the most common genes and DNA. The V and J calls were not made by the authors but by TCRdb's processing. A total of roughly 500,000 distinct CDR3 sequences appear in this sample, approximately 14% of them only once. More than 15% of the sample lies in the top ten.

The investigation overall reported the following: A larger number of public clonotypes was shared among persistent patients (about 2,700) than among newly diagnosed patients (more than 850). Only the TCR beta chain was sequenced and analyzed. Compared with newly diagnosed patients, persistent Graves' disease patients had lower TCR Shannon entropy and fewer highly expanded clones, which suggests clonal expansion. Peripheral blood alone was examined, since thyroid tissue, which constituted the primary lesion, could not be accessed. The authors noted that the small sample size was a limitation that may lower accuracy.

The sample's time point label, in plain terms: newly diagnosed GD, antithyroid drugs for less than 3 months. RNA was extracted from PBMCs in TRIzol for both TCR sequencing and RNA sequencing. The diagnosis of Graves' disease followed American Thyroid Association guidelines. Patients for the study were recruited at an endocrinology department in Xi'an, China. Each patient gave about 9.1 milliliters of peripheral blood, collected in an EDTA anticoagulant tube. Ficoll Paque Plus density gradient separation was used to isolate PBMCs, and no further T cell sorting was done. RNA quality was checked with an Agilent 2100 Bioanalyzer and agarose gel, and concentration with a NanoDrop 2000. This same sample was also part of a study on T cells in Graves' hyperthyroidism and ophthalmopathy. The second paper further reports: Graves' hyperthyroidism was defined as stable when no progression to ophthalmopathy occurred over 18 months of follow-up. Hyperthyroidism patients were newly diagnosed, with disease duration under 2 months, and aged 18 to 65 years. Exclusion was applied to patients with uncontrolled infections, other autoimmune diseases, pregnancy or lactation. Diagnoses relied on clinical symptoms, serum thyroxine and TRAb, thyroid ultrasound and orbital computed tomography. The TCR CDR3 was subjected to a first round of RT-PCR using the HTBI primer set and the Qiagen OneStep RT-PCR kit. Most expanded thyroid clonotypes (frequency above 0.001) were also detected in blood, suggesting blood repertoires may reflect thyroid immune responses. A 13 V-J signature model separated ophthalmopathy from stable hyperthyroidism, with 87.88% sensitivity and 81% to 83% specificity in cross-validation and 80%/75% in testing. In validation, progression to ophthalmopathy was predicted by the model with around 70% sensitivity and roughly 76% specificity, a median of approximately 6.5 months before onset. To identify TCR V-J signatures that set the groups apart, the researchers used a discovery cohort of 100 patients, made up of around 40 with Graves' ophthalmopathy and some 58 with stable Graves' hyperthyroidism. Prospective prediction of ophthalmopathy was tested in an independent validation cohort consisting of 18 to 20 hyperthyroidism patients and approximately 16 patients who later progressed to ophthalmopathy. For training and testing, the 95 to 100 patients in the discovery cohort were randomly divided in a 7:3 ratio. Thyroid tissue and blood T-cell repertoires from roughly 6 Graves' hyperthyroidism patients were also compared in the study. Following sampling, methimazole starting at 30 mg daily was given to hyperthyroidism patients, and high-dose intravenous methylprednisolone was given to ophthalmopathy patients. The libraries were constructed in a second round of multiplex PCR and then size-selected and purified. The libraries were sequenced on an Illumina HiSeq2000 using paired-end 100 bp reads. SOAPnuke was used to process the raw data, with reads discarded if the reads contained adapters or uncalled bases, had a mean Phred below 15, or lacked an exact constant-primer or identifier match. COPE v1.2.5 was used to merge the high-quality paired reads, and each unique nucleotide sequence was defined as a clonotype. MiTCR v1.1 was used to align the clonotypes against IMGT TRBV, TRBD and TRBJ reference segments. Only V-J combinations with frequency above 0.0001, covering about 99% of repertoires, were analysed. The TCS score was defined as F50 (clonal expansion) divided by E x V (chaos), with BLOSUM62-based TCRdist calculated between CDR3 peptides within each V-J. Welch's t-statistics and random forest reduced approximately 520 V-J features to 10 to 15, which were used in a naive Bayes classifier (R e1071). No statistical method was used to set the sample size in advance, and investigators knew the group allocation. The paper reports TCR Vbeta CDR3 sequencing of roughly 140 peripheral blood samples: under 45 ophthalmopathy, under 80 hyperthyroidism and around 17 progressor patients.

This clonotype was sampled from a woman between 45 and 65 years old with Graves disease. Donor details come from another sample of the same person, matched by shared clones. The specimen was peripheral blood mononuclear cells (PBMCs), collected at new diagnosis, from a patient treated with antithyroid drugs.

The CDR3 protein: CASSITAGDNEQFF. In nucleotide form, the sequence is TGTGCCAGTAGTATTACTGCGGGAGACAATGAGCAGTTCTTC. Here the chain combines TRBV19 and TRBJ2-1, with 7 bases in between that match TRBD2. The CDR3 goes from the cysteine to the phenylalanine over 14 residues. Just CDR3 DNA is preserved here, 42 bases in frame from base 1. Compared with germline, V lacks 3 bases and J lacks 5 bases; bases without a gene match: 4. Via the germline V gene (reference sequence), CDR1 is LNHDA and CDR2 SQIVND.